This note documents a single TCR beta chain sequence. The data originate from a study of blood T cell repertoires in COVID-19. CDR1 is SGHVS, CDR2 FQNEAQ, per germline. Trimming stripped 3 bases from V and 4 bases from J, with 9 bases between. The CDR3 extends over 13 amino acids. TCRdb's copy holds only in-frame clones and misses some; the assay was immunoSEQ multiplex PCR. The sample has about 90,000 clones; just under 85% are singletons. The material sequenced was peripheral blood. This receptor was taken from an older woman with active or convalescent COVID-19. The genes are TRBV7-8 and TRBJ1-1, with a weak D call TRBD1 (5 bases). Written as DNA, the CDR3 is TGTGCCAGCAGCTTCGGGGGGGGCACTGAAGCTTTCTTT. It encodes CASSFGGGTEAFF.